Presented here are 25 T cell receptor beta chains from one specimen sequenced in a study of blood T cell repertoires in COVID-19. The assay was immunoSEQ multiplex PCR, and TCRdb's table has in-frame clones only and misses some. Of approximately 68,000 clones detected, roughly three quarters appear once; the ten largest clones hold around 10%. The specimen was peripheral blood. Every receptor here comes from a woman aged 45-65 years with acute or convalescent COVID-19.

In its sample, this clone was seen a few times. The chain combines TRBV9 with TRBJ2-1; weak D call: TRBD2 (5 bases). CDR3 length equals 15 residues. The V end was cut by 4 bases, the J end by 1 base, with 12 bases between. The germline V gene encodes CDR1 SGDLS and CDR2 YYNGEE. CDR3 sequence: CASSPMGESYNEQFF. The CDR3 nucleotides are TGTGCCAGCAGCCCCATGGGAGAGTCCTACAATGAGCAGTTCTTC.

The table lists this clone with a count of one. V and J are TRBV19 and TRBJ2-2; 7 bases are a match to TRBD1. V gave up 3 bases and J gave up 8 bases; unmatched junction bases: 3. Germline loops: CDR1 LNHDA, CDR2 SQIVND (reference sequence). This CDR3 spans 13 amino acids. Written as DNA, the CDR3 is TGTGCCAGTAGTATGGGACAGCGGGGGGAGCTGTTTTTT. Translating it yields CASSMGQRGELFF.

The chain recombines TRBV2 with TRBJ2-3; TRBD2 matches at 7 bases. The germline V gene encodes CDR1 SNHLY and CDR2 FYNNEI. This CDR3 has 15 amino acids. The V gene end was trimmed by 6 bases and the J gene end by 2 bases; junction bases not matched to a gene: 8. This CDR3 reads CASRTGLLYTDTQYF. As DNA, the CDR3 is TGTGCCAGCAGGACGGGACTACTCTACACAGATACGCAGTATTTT.

This chain links TRBV2 with TRBJ2-1, with D tentatively TRBD1 (5 bases). The CDR3 has 16 amino acids. From germline, CDR1 is SNHLY and CDR2 FYNNEI. V gave up 4 bases and J gave up 8 bases, with 21 bases separating them. CDR3 amino acids: CASSGPDTQQGDEQFF. Written as DNA, the CDR3 is TGTGCCAGCAGTGGGCCGGACACTCAACAAGGGGATGAGCAGTTCTTC.

The rearrangement joins TRBV18 to TRBJ1-4; the D is unclear. The CDR3 runs to 17 residues. Germline CDR1 KGHSH, CDR2 LQKENI. V was pared by 1 base and J by 7 bases, with 19 bases between. The CDR3 DNA reads TGTGCCAGCTCACCACTCCTGGAGAAGGTTAGCGTTGAAAAACTGTTTTTT. It translates to CASSPLLEKVSVEKLFF.

The J gene is TRBJ2-3, the V gene TRBV2, with 9 nucleotides matching TRBD2. J lost 1 base, V lost 5 bases, and 4 bases had no gene match. CDR1 and CDR2 from the germline V gene are SNHLY and FYNNEI. The CDR3 has 15 amino acids. The CDR3 coding sequence is TGTGCCAGCAGTTGGACTAGCGACCGCACAGATACGCAGTATTTT. This codes for CASSWTSDRTDTQYF. The full variable domain, rest sourced from reference TRBV2 and TRBJ2-3, is EPEVTQTPSHQVTQMGQEVILRCVPISNHLYFYWYRQILGQKVEFLVSFYNNEISEKSEIFDDQFSVERPDGSNFTLKIRSTKLEDSAMYFCASSWTSDRTDTQYFGPGTRLTVL.

The V and J genes are TRBV10-3 and TRBJ1-5, with a tentative D call TRBD1 (6 bases). The V end lost 2 bases, the J end lost 7 bases, and 15 bases lay between the germline ends. CDR1 and CDR2 (germline): ENHRY, SYGVKD. The CDR3 spans 15 residues. In nucleotides, the CDR3 is TGTGCCATCAGTGAGCAAGGCGCAGGGGACCAGCCCCAGCATTTT. Its translation is CAISEQGAGDQPQHF.

A few counts support this clone. The V and J genes are TRBV4-1 and TRBJ1-2, with a possible D match to TRBD1 (6 bases). Germline lookup yields CDR1 MGHRA and CDR2 YSYEKL. The CDR3 loop spans 14 amino acids. V shed 1 base and J shed 8 bases, with 14 bases lying between them. CDR3 DNA: TGCGCCAGCAGCCAAGGGGCAGGGACAAAGGGCTACACCTTC. Its translation: CASSQGAGTKGYTF.

The CDR3, as DNA: TGTGCCAGCAGCTTGGGAGCGGGAGTCGTCACCAATGAGCAGTTCTTC. Translated: CASSLGAGVVTNEQFF. V is TRBV5-4 and J is TRBJ2-1; 8 bases map to TRBD2. V lost 0 bases to trimming and J lost 6 bases; unmatched junction nucleotides: 8. This CDR3 comprises 16 residues. CDR1 is SGHNT and CDR2 is YYREEE in the germline V gene (reference sequence). The whole variable domain, remainder taken from reference TRBV5-4 and TRBJ2-1, is ETGVTQSPTHLIKTRGQQVTLRCSSQSGHNTVSWYQQALGQGPQFIFQYYREEENGRGNFPPRFSGLQFPNYSSELNVNALELDDSALYLCASSLGAGVVTNEQFFGPGTRLTVL.

This clone showed up just a few times. This chain connects TRBV21-1 to TRBJ2-1; no check of the table's D call, TRBD1, against the DNA was made. TRBV21-1 is designated a pseudogene. This CDR3 has 15 residues. In DNA form, the CDR3 reads TGTGCCAGCATCCTAAGGGGGCTTCCCTACAATGAGCAGTTCTTC. It codes for CASILRGLPYNEQFF.

V usage is TRBV7-9 and J usage is TRBJ2-1, with a weak D call TRBD1 (5 bases). The CDR3 loop spans 14 amino acids. V dropped 1 base and J dropped 8 bases, with 12 bases sitting between them. Per germline, CDR1 SEHNR and CDR2 FQNEAQ (reference sequence). The CDR3 loop reads CASSLGGAIDEQFF. Written as DNA, the CDR3 is TGTGCCAGCAGCTTAGGTGGGGCTATCGATGAGCAGTTCTTC.

This clone was seen a single time. The rearrangement uses TRBV7-2 and TRBJ1-6; D perhaps matches TRBD1 (6 bases). Germline values: CDR1 SGHTA, CDR2 FQGNSA. V was trimmed by 4 bases and J by 12 bases, leaving 10 bases between them. The CDR3 contains 12 residues. CDR3 protein: CASSYGQQPLHF. CDR3 sequence (DNA): TGTGCCAGCAGCTATGGACAGCAACCCCTCCACTTT.

This rearrangement joins TRBV5-1 to TRBJ2-7, with TRBD2 matching 9 bases. Per germline, CDR1 SGHRS and CDR2 YFSETQ. Trimming took 0 bases from V and 6 from J; bases not matched to a gene: 16. The CDR3 runs to 18 residues. The CDR3 is CASSLGQEFSGSRFEQYF. Written as DNA, the CDR3 is TGCGCCAGCAGCTTGGGACAGGAATTTAGCGGGAGCCGCTTCGAGCAGTACTTC.

The chain couples TRBV10-3 to TRBJ1-2, with 8 bases matching TRBD1. The CDR3 spans 14 residues. J lost 2 bases, V lost 6 bases, and 5 bases had no gene match. Germline V gives CDR1 ENHRY, CDR2 SYGVKD. The DNA for the CDR3 is TGTGCCATCAGGGGACAGGACGGGAACTATGGCTACACCTTC. Amino acids: CAIRGQDGNYGYTF.

V and J are TRBV3-1 (or the pseudogene TRBV3-2) and TRBJ2-7; TRBD1 is a possible D gene (5 bases). The germline gives CDR1 LGHDT, CDR2 YNNKEL (reference sequence). The V gene lost 8 bases and the J gene lost 1 base, with 12 bases spanning the gap. There are 13 residues in the CDR3. CDR3 bases: TGTGCCAGCCCCCGACAGCAGTCCTACGAGCAGTACTTC. Residues: CASPRQQSYEQYF.

The chain combines TRBV11-2 with TRBJ1-1; 7 bases align to TRBD1. V was clipped by 5 bases and J by 1 base; unmatched bases: 7. This CDR3 spans 15 amino acids. The germline CDR1 and CDR2 sequences are SGHAT and FQNNGV. The CDR3 sequence is CASSRQGLGNTEAFF. CDR3 coding DNA: TGTGCCAGCAGCCGACAGGGCCTGGGGAACACTGAAGCTTTCTTT. Combining the CDR3 with reference TRBV11-2 and TRBJ1-1 gives the whole variable domain EAGVAQSPRYKIIEKRQSVAFWCNPISGHATLYWYQQILGQGPKLLIQFQNNGVVDDSQLPKDRFSAERLKGVDSTLKIQPAKLEDSAVYLCASSRQGLGNTEAFFGQGTRLTVV.

J is TRBJ2-5 and V is TRBV11-2; tentatively, D is TRBD2 (5 bases). CDR1 is SGHAT and CDR2 is FQNNGV in the germline V gene. Trimming took 1 base from V and 3 from J, leaving 12 bases between them. This CDR3 comprises 15 residues. The CDR3 DNA follows: TGTGCCAGCAGCTTAGTCCCCGGGGTTAAAGAGACCCAGTACTTC. Residues: CASSLVPGVKETQYF.

The J gene is TRBJ1-6, the V gene TRBV3-1 (or the pseudogene TRBV3-2), with TRBD1 as a possible D gene (6 bases). This CDR3 has 15 residues. Trimming took off 2 bases at V and 7 bases at J, with 12 bases between the two ends. Germline V gives CDR1 LGHDT, CDR2 YNNKEL (reference sequence). This CDR3 is CASSQLQQGNSPLHF. The CDR3 bases are TGTGCCAGCAGCCAACTTCAACAGGGAAATTCACCCCTCCACTTT.

This clone was detected only a few times. At the DNA level, this CDR3 is encoded by other sequences in the same sample as well. The rearrangement joins TRBV4-3 to TRBJ2-1; TRBD2 is a possible D gene (6 bases). Trimming pared 0 bases from V and 4 bases from J, leaving 10 bases between. CDR3 length equals 15 residues. Germline V gene sequence: CDR1 LGHNA, CDR2 YSLEER. The CDR3 sequence is CASSQDGSRYNEQFF. CDR3 DNA: TGCGCCAGCAGCCAAGACGGGAGTCGATACAATGAGCAGTTCTTC.

This clone came up a few times. V and J are TRBV6-1 and TRBJ1-1, with D maybe TRBD1 (5 bases). CDR3 length equals 14 residues. V lost 2 bases to trimming and J lost 4 bases, with 11 bases between them. The germline V gene has CDR1 MNHNS and CDR2 SASEGT. CDR3 DNA sequence: TGTGCCAGCAGTGAAACCCAGGGTATCACTGAAGCTTTCTTT. Translating gives CASSETQGITEAFF.

This CDR3 is CASSRSGLAGDQPTNTGELFF. The CDR3 bases are TGCGCCAGCAGCAGATCGGGACTAGCGGGGGACCAGCCTACGAACACCGGGGAGCTGTTTTTT. This rearrangement joins TRBV5-1 to TRBJ2-2, with 14 bases identical to TRBD2. The CDR3 covers 21 residues. Germline CDR1 is SGHRS and CDR2 is YFSETQ. V trimming: 4 bases; J trimming: 0 bases; junction bases outside the gene matches: 14.

The chain has TRBV19 and TRBJ2-1; 11 positions match TRBD2. J lost 5 bases, V lost 10 bases, and 7 bases had no gene match. This CDR3 contains 14 residues. Looked up from germline, CDR1 is LNHDA and CDR2 is SQIVND (reference sequence). CDR3 residues: CATKRSGRDNEQFF. The DNA of the CDR3 is TGTGCCACTAAACGTAGCGGGAGGGACAATGAGCAGTTCTTC.

The chain couples TRBV2 to TRBJ1-2, with D maybe TRBD1 (6 bases). With 3 bases removed from V and 1 base from J, the gap between germline ends came to 9 bases. The CDR3 consists of 14 residues. Germline V gene data show CDR1 as SNHLY and CDR2 as FYNNEI. CDR3 region: CASSEAGDNYGYTF. The CDR3 nucleotides read TGTGCCAGCAGTGAGGCAGGGGATAACTATGGCTACACCTTC.

This chain uses TRBV4-2 with TRBJ2-7; possible D gene TRBD2, 7 bases. Per germline, CDR1 LGHNA and CDR2 YNFKEQ. The CDR3 loop spans 18 amino acids. V gave up 4 bases and J gave up 5 bases, with 27 bases separating them. CDR3 protein: CASSLGGAAYGRRDEQYF. The CDR3 region has the DNA TGTGCCAGCAGCCTAGGGGGGGCTGCTTATGGTCGAAGGGACGAGCAGTACTTC.

The CDR3, as DNA: TGTGCCAGCAGCTCCTCCAGGGTCGAGCAGTACTTC. Encoded protein: CASSSSRVEQYF. This chain links TRBV7-2 with TRBJ2-7; D possibly corresponds to TRBD1 (5 bases). The CDR3 runs to 12 residues. V dropped 4 bases and J dropped 6 bases, with 10 bases sitting between them. CDR1 SGHTA and CDR2 FQGNSA come from the germline V gene.